This T cell receptor beta chain came from a study of human CD8 memory T cell subsets. General study findings and limits: A similarly high level of diversity characterized stem-like memory and precursor exhausted T cells, unlike effector memory cells. Estimates computed with Chao1 suggested greater diversity in stem-like memory T cells than in precursor exhausted T cells.

The CDR3 is 13 amino acids. Germline lookup yields CDR1 LGHNT and CDR2 FRNRAP. Early memory CD8+ T cells that were CCR7+ PD-1+ TIGIT+ with exhausted-like traits constituted the TPEX cells. By negative magnetic separation, total CD8+ T cells were enriched. The starting material, duplicate vials of 150,000 sorted CD8+ T cells per subset, provided the RNA. Libraries targeted TCR beta using 5' RACE with UMIs. After re-calling the 5' RACE reads, TCRdb lists one entry per CDR3 protein, DNA absent. The repertoire table contains fewer than 9,500 distinct CDR3 sequences. A note on this clonotype: The antigen is undetermined.

Sequenced sample: CD8+ T cells from PBMCs. The TCR was taken from a human donor in good health. The rearrangement links TRBV12-5 to TRBJ2-4. CDR3 region: CASGLPDEDIQYF. The full variable domain, its missing parts supplied by reference TRBV12-5 and TRBJ2-4, is DARVTQTPRHKVTEMGQEVTMRCQPILGHNTVFWYRQTMMQGLELLAYFRNRAPLDDSGMPKDRFSAEMPDATLATLKIQPSEPRDSAVYFCASGLPDEDIQYFGAGTRLSVL.